This TCR beta chain was obtained from a study of shared clonotypes between healthy human individuals. Data came from immunoSEQ multiplex PCR; TCRdb stores just in-frame clones and leaves some out. The sample lists 230,000 or so clones, 65% to 70% occurring once. Trimming took 5 bases from V and 10 from J, leaving 8 bases between them. Germline lookup yields CDR1 MNHEY and CDR2 SVGAGI. The CDR3 totals 11 residues. Sequencing was performed on memory CD4+ T cells sorted from blood. The subset here: CD45RA-negative fraction. The TCR originated in a man aged 30 to 45 in good health. The chain couples TRBV6-5 to TRBJ1-4; no clear D gene. The CDR3 sequence is CASSEERKLFF. The CDR3 DNA reads TGTGCCAGCAGTGAAGAACGAAAACTGTTTTTT.